This T cell receptor beta chain was documented in a study of blood T cells in healthy people across ages. Study observations and caveats: PBMCs left unsorted prevented a conclusive naive versus antigen-experienced comparison.

With regard to this clonotype: Its antigen is undetermined.

Through a sample-barcoded 5' primer and a J-beta primer mix, a second PCR was run for roughly 6 to 12 cycles. TCRdb reanalysed the 5' RACE reads using MiXCR and keeps one entry per CDR3 protein. The sample has approximately 960,000 distinct CDR3 sequences, 25% to 30% seen once. A minimum of 5 micrograms of total RNA was extracted per sample. The CDR3 has 18 amino acids. V lost 0 bases, J lost 0 bases, and 12 bases stayed unmatched. Looked up from germline, CDR1 is DFQATT and CDR2 is SNEGSKA (reference sequence). Another study also made use of these data, one on T cells of mothers and their children.

This clonotype was obtained from a woman aged 40-49 years in good health. The sequencing sample was made of blood. The chain links TRBV20-1 to TRBJ2-3; 7 positions agree with TRBD2. As DNA, the CDR3 is TGCAGTGCTAGAGACCACGAGGGACGAGCGGGGAGCACAGATACGCAGTATTTT. It specifies CSARDHEGRAGSTDTQYF.